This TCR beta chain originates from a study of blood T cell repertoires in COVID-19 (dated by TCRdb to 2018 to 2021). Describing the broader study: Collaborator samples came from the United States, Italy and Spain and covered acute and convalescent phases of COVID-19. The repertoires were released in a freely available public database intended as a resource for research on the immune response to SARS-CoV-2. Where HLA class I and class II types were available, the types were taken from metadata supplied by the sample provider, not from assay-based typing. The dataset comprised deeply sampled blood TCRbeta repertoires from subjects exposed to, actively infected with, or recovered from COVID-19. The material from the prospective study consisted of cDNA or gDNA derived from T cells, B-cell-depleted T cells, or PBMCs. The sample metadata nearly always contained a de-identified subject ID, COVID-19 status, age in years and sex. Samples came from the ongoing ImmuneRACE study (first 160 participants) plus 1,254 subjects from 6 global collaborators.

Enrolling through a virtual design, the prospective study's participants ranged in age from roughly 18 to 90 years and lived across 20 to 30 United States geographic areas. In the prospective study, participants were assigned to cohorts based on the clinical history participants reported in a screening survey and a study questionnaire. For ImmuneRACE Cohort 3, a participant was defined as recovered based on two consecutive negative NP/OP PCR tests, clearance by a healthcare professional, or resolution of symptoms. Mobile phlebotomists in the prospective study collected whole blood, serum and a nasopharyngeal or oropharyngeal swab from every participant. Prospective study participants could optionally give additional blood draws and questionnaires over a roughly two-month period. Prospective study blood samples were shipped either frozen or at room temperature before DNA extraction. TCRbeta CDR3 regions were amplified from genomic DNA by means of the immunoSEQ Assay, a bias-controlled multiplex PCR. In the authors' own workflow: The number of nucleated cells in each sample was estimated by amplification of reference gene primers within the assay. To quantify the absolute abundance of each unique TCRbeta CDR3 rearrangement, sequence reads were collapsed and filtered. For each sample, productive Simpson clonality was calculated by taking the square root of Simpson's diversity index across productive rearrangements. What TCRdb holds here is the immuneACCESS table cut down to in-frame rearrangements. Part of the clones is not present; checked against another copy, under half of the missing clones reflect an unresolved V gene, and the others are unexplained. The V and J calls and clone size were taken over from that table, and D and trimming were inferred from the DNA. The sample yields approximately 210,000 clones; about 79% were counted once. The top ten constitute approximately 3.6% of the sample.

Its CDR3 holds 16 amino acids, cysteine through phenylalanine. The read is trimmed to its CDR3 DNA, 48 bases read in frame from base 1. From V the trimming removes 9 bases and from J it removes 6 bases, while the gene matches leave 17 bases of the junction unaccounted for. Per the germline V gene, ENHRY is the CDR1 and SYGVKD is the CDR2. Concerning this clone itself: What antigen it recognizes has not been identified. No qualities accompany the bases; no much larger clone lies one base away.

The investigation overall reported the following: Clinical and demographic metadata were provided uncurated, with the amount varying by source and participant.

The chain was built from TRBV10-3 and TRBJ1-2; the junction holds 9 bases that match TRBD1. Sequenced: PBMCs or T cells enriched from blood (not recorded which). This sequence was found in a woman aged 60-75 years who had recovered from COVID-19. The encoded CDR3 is CAITGGDSLSVHGYTF. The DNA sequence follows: TGTGCCATTACAGGGGGCGACTCACTATCTGTGCATGGCTACACCTTC.